The clone carrying this T cell receptor (beta chain) was counted between two and nine times. Its target is not known. Profiling relied on immunoSEQ multiplex PCR, and the TCRdb table lists in-frame clones only, not all of them. Of thousands of clones in the sample, about 35% were seen once. Trimming at V came to 3 bases and at J to 3 bases, leaving 9 bases not matched to a gene. This CDR3 is built from 15 residues. Per germline, CDR1 SGHDT and CDR2 YYEEEE. The data stem from a study of STAT3 mutations in large granular lymphocyte leukemia. Findings and limits, study-wide: At least one immunodominant TCR beta clonotype appeared in every T-cell large granular lymphocyte leukemia patient. In several patients, dominant TCR clone burden exceeded STAT3 mutant burden, suggesting STAT3 mutation arose secondarily.

The receptor was isolated from a woman between 40 and 55 years old with T-cell large granular lymphocyte leukemia. Some clones in this sample may be carry-over from other donors' samples. Sequencing was performed on peripheral blood mononuclear cells. The chain recombines TRBV5-6 with TRBJ2-7, with 7 bases lining up with TRBD1. The CDR3 DNA reads TGTGCCAGCAGCTCCTTCGACAGGGTCGGCTACGAGCAGTACTTC. Amino acid sequence: CASSSFDRVGYEQYF.